This TCR beta chain was observed in a study of cytomegalovirus exposure and HLA in healthy donors. Germline V CDR1 and CDR2: SGHRS, YFSETQ. The CDR3 loop spans 15 amino acids. The V segment lost 4 bases and the J segment 8 bases; nucleotides outside the gene matches: 5. Concerning this clone: Antigen specificity is unknown.

General observations from the study: Despite most TCR sequences being rare, some public TCRs occurred in many donors.

PCR primers comprised 60 Vbeta and 13 Jbeta primers. TCRdb's table, derived via immunoSEQ multiplex PCR, lists solely in-frame clones and lacks some. The data show around 130,000 clones, with around 80% seen just once and 1.5% held by the top ten. This TCR derives from a young woman in good health and CMV-seronegative. Material for sequencing was PBMCs. The chain recombines TRBV5-1 with TRBJ2-1; 14 bases map to TRBD2. The CDR3 here is CASSTGLAGVDEQFF. The CDR3 DNA follows: TGCGCCAGCAGCACGGGACTAGCGGGAGTAGATGAGCAGTTCTTC.